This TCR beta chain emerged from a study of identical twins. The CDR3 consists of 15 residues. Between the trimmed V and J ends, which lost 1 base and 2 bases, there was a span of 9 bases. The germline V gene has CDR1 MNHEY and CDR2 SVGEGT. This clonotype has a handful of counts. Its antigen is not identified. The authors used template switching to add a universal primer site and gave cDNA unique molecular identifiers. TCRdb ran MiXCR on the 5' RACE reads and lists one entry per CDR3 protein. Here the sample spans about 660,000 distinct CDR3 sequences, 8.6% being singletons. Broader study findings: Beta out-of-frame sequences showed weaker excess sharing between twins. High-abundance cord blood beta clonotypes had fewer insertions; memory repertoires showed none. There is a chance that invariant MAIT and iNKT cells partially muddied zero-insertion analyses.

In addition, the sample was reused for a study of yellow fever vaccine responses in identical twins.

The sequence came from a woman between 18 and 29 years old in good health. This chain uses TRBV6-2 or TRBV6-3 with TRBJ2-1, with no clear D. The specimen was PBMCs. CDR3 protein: CASSYFGNTYNEQFF. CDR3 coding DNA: TGTGCCAGCAGTTACTTCGGAAATACCTACAATGAGCAGTTCTTC.